The rows below give T cell receptor beta chains drawn from one sample of a study of blood T cell repertoires in COVID-19. Using immunoSEQ multiplex PCR, the repertoire was profiled, and TCRdb retains in-frame clones only, with some absent. Of about 100,000 clones listed, about 86% were seen once; the top ten hold roughly 3%. Material: PBMCs or T cells enriched from blood (not recorded which). These receptors originate from a woman aged 50 to 65 who had recovered from COVID-19. CDR3s include the opening cysteine and the closing phenylalanine or tryptophan. D genes are given only for firm matches. Clone sizes are given selectively: once, few, many, or a class where the clone is expanded.

d_gene	len	abundance	v_gene	j_gene	CDR3nt	CDR3aa
TRBD1	13	NA	TRBV2	TRBJ2-7	TGTGCCAGCACCATCCTAGGGGGCTTCGAGCAGTACTTC	CASTILGGFEQYF
NA	13	NA	TRBV6-5	TRBJ1-1	TGTGCCAGCAGACGAACCAGGGACACTGAAGCTTTCTTT	CASRRTRDTEAFF
NA	14	once	TRBV6-5	TRBJ1-5	TGTGCCAGCAGGGAGACAGTTAGCAATCAGCCCCAGCATTTT	CASRETVSNQPQHF
TRBD1	15	NA	TRBV15	TRBJ1-5	TGTGCCACCAGCAAAGGACAGGAGCGTACTCAGCCCCAGCATTTT	CATSKGQERTQPQHF
NA	13	NA	TRBV6-4	TRBJ1-2	TGTGCCAGCAGTCCTACAGGCGCCTATGGCTACACCTTC	CASSPTGAYGYTF
NA	15	once	TRBV19	TRBJ2-3	TGTGCCAGTAGTATAGATCCGGGAGCGAGGGATACGCAGTATTTT	CASSIDPGARDTQYF
TRBD1	13	NA	TRBV19	TRBJ1-4	TGTGCCTCCACTCGGACAGGGGATGAAAAACTGTTTTTT	CASTRTGDEKLFF
NA	12	NA	TRBV28	TRBJ2-1	TGTGCCGCCGGGGAAGCCTACAATGAGCAGTTCTTC	CAAGEAYNEQFF
NA	15	NA	TRBV7-9	TRBJ1-2	TGTGCCAGCAGCTTGGACACAGGGACCAACTATGGCTACACCTTC	CASSLDTGTNYGYTF
TRBD2	13	NA	TRBV19	TRBJ2-3	TGTGCCAGTGGGACTATCGGCACAGATACGCAGTATTTT	CASGTIGTDTQYF
NA	16	medium-sized	TRBV3-1/TRBV3-2	TRBJ2-7	TGTGCCAGCAGCCAAGAGCCCCCGCAGGGACTCTACGAGCAGTACTTC	CASSQEPPQGLYEQYF
TRBD1	15	once	TRBV5-1	TRBJ1-2	TGCGCCAGCAGCTTGCAGGGACAGGGGAAGTATGGCTACACCTTC	CASSLQGQGKYGYTF
NA	12	NA	TRBV12-3/TRBV12-4	TRBJ1-1	TGTGCCAGCAGTCCGTCAGCGATCGAAGCTTTCTTT	CASSPSAIEAFF
TRBD2	15	NA	TRBV27	TRBJ2-7	TGTGCCAGCAGTATCCGGACTAGCGATTACTACGAGCAGTACTTC	CASSIRTSDYYEQYF
NA	16	NA	TRBV5-8	TRBJ1-5	TGTGCCAGCAGTCTCGTACCGGGTATTAGCAATCAGCCCCAGCATTTT	CASSLVPGISNQPQHF
NA	11	NA	TRBV19	TRBJ1-1	TGTGCCAGTAGTATAAACAGTGAAGCTTTCTTT	CASSINSEAFF